This T cell receptor (beta chain) came from a study of regulatory T cells in long-lasting Graves disease (dated by TCRdb to 2020 to 2023). A note on the overall study: Patients with newly diagnosed Graves' disease had been on antithyroid drugs for under 3 months. Persistent Graves' disease patients were compared with newly diagnosed Graves' disease patients by peripheral blood TCR sequencing and RNA sequencing. The study took place in China and was registered as a clinical trial. A total of approximately 35 samples underwent TCR sequencing: some 13 from persistent and roughly 20 from newly diagnosed Graves' disease patients.

Library preparation used multiplex PCR. Sequencer: Illumina HiSeq 4000. CDR3 regions were amplified by Arm-PCR with iRepertoire HTBI primers to construct TCR beta libraries. Gel purification was performed on PCR products prior to sequencing. On the study's bioinformatics: A total of roughly 58 TRBV and 14 TRBJ segments were identified across samples and were used for gene usage analysis of CDR3 amino acid clonotypes. Filtered high-quality paired reads were merged into contigs using COPE and FqMerger. Contigs were aligned with BLAST to IMGT TRBV, TRBD and TRBJ reference genes, and CDR3 was defined per IMGT. Any clonotype with a frequency above 0.1% was classified as a highly expanded clone. Repertoire diversity was measured by Shannon entropy, and V-J evenness by the Gini coefficient. A clonotype found in more than one individual was treated as public. TCRdb ran its own pipeline on the public reads, namely fastp trimming at Q25 and MiXCR clone calling, and kept in-frame beta chains. Entries that share a CDR3 protein sequence are merged under the most common genes and DNA. For this entry, the V and J calls and clone size follow TCRdb and not the study's own pipeline. Present in this sample are some 220,000 distinct CDR3 sequences, roughly a fifth of which were seen just once. Approximately 12% of the sample rests with the top ten.

V is shortened by 4 bases, J by 1 base, and the region joining them spans 17 bases. Inclusive of the bounding cysteine and phenylalanine, the CDR3 is 17 residues long. Just CDR3 DNA is preserved here, 51 bases in frame from base 1. CDR1 and CDR2 are read off the germline V gene as KGHSH and LQKENI. Regarding this clonotype: Its binding antigen is unknown. No per-base quality is available; no much larger clone lies one base away.

What the authors observed across the whole study: The authors noted that the small sample size was a limitation that may lower accuracy. Compared with newly diagnosed patients, patients with persistent Graves' disease had lower TCR Shannon entropy and fewer highly expanded clones, which suggests clonal expansion. TRBV28, TRBJ1-2 and TRBJ2-5 were preferentially used in persistent disease, while TRBV20-1 and TRBJ2-1 were favored in newly diagnosed disease. Sequencing and analysis were restricted to the TCR beta chain. Peripheral blood alone was examined, since thyroid tissue, which constituted the primary lesion, could not be accessed. More public clonotypes were shared among persistent patients (around 3,000) than among newly diagnosed patients (966).

Explained via the paper, the time point label denotes: newly diagnosed GD, antithyroid drugs for less than 3 months. RNA was extracted from PBMCs in TRIzol for both TCR sequencing and RNA sequencing. Graves' disease was diagnosed according to American Thyroid Association guidelines. The patients came from an endocrinology department in Xi'an, China. From each patient, 7.5 to 10 milliliters of peripheral blood was collected into an EDTA anticoagulant tube. Ficoll Paque Plus density gradient separation was used to isolate PBMCs, and no further T cell sorting was done. An Agilent 2100 Bioanalyzer and agarose gel were used to check RNA quality, while a NanoDrop 2000 measured RNA concentration. The data also belong to a second study, concerning T cells in Graves' hyperthyroidism and ophthalmopathy. The second study's paper adds: Stable Graves' hyperthyroidism was defined as no progression to ophthalmopathy during 18 months of follow-up. Hyperthyroidism patients were newly diagnosed, had a disease duration of under 2 months, and were aged 18 to 65 years. Exclusion was applied to patients with uncontrolled infections, other autoimmune diseases, pregnancy or lactation. Diagnoses were established on the basis of clinical symptoms, serum thyroxine and TRAb, thyroid ultrasound, and orbital computed tomography. The first round of RT-PCR for the TCR CDR3 was performed with the HTBI primer set and the Qiagen OneStep RT-PCR kit. Blood samples also contained most of the expanded thyroid clonotypes (frequency above 0.001), which suggests that blood repertoires may reflect thyroid immune responses. Ophthalmopathy was separated from stable hyperthyroidism by a 13 V-J signature model, with around 88% sensitivity and about 81% specificity obtained in cross-validation and 80%/75% obtained in testing. In validation, the model predicted progression to ophthalmopathy with 60% to 71% sensitivity and about 73% specificity, a median of 6.5 months before onset. To identify distinguishing TCR V-J signatures, a discovery cohort of about a hundred patients was used, comprising fewer than 45 with Graves' ophthalmopathy and some 57 with stable Graves' hyperthyroidism. Prospective prediction of ophthalmopathy was tested in an independent validation cohort consisting of under 20 hyperthyroidism patients and about 17 patients who later progressed to ophthalmopathy. The roughly 100 discovery patients were randomly divided into training and test sets at a 7:3 ratio. In several Graves' hyperthyroidism patients, the study also compared T-cell repertoires from thyroid tissue with T-cell repertoires from blood. After blood sampling, hyperthyroidism patients were treated with methimazole at a starting dose of 30 mg daily, and ophthalmopathy patients were treated with high-dose intravenous methylprednisolone. Libraries were constructed in a second round of multiplex PCR, after which size selection and purification were carried out. Libraries were sequenced paired-end with 100 bp reads on an Illumina HiSeq2000. SOAPnuke was used to process the raw data, removing reads that contained adapters or uncalled bases, had a mean Phred below 15, or lacked an exact match to the constant primer or identifier. COPE v1.2.5 was used to merge the high-quality paired reads, and each unique nucleotide sequence was defined as a clonotype. MiTCR v1.1 was used to align the clonotypes against IMGT TRBV, TRBD and TRBJ reference segments. Only V-J combinations with frequency above 0.0001, covering approximately 99% of repertoires, were analysed. The TCS score was defined as the ratio of F50 (clonal expansion) to E x V (chaos), calculated using BLOSUM62-based TCRdist between CDR3 peptides within each V-J. Welch's t-statistics and random forest reduced around 510 V-J features to 13, which were used in a naive Bayes classifier (R e1071). No statistical method was used to fix the sample size in advance, and group allocation was not hidden from the investigators. The paper reports TCR Vbeta CDR3 sequencing of 135 peripheral blood samples: around 41 ophthalmopathy, over 70 hyperthyroidism and some 17 progressor patients.

The sequence is built from TRBV18 and TRBJ2-4, with TRBD2 tentatively as D gene (7 bases match). The specimen comprised peripheral blood mononuclear cells (PBMCs), sampled at new diagnosis, from a patient treated with antithyroid drugs. The clonotype originates from a woman under 40 with Graves disease. Donor details come from another sample of the same person, matched by shared clones. Read as DNA, the sequence is TGTGCCAGCTCACGTCCCTCCGCGGGGGCCGCCAAAAACATTCAGTACTTC. It specifies CASSRPSAGAAKNIQYF.